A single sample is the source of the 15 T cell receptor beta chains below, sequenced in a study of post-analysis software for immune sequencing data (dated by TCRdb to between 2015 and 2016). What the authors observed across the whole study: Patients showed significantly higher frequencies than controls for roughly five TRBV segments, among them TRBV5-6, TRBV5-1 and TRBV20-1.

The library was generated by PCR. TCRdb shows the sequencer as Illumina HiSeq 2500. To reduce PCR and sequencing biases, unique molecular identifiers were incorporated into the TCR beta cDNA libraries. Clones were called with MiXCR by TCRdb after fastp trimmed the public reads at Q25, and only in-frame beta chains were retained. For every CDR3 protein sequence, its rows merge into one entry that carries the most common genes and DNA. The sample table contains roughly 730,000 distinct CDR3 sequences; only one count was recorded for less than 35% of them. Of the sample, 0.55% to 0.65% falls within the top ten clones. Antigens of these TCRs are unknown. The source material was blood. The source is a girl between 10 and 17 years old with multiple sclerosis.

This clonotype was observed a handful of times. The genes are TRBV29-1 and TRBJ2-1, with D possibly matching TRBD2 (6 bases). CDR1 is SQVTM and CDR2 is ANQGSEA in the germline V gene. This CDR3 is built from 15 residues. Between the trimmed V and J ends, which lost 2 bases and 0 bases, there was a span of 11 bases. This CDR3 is CSVELAISSYNEQFF. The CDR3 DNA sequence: TGCAGCGTTGAACTAGCGATAAGCTCCTACAATGAGCAGTTCTTC.

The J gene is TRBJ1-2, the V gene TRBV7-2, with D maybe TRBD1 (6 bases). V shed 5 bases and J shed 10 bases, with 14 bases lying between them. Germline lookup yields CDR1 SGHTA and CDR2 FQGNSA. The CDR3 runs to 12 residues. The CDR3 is CASSQNRVAYTF. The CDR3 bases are TGTGCCAGCAGCCAAAACAGGGTAGCCTACACCTTC.

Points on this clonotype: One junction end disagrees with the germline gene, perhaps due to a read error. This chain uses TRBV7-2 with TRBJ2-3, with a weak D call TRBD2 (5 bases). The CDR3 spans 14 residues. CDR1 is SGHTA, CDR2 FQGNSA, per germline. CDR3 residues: CANSLANSIDTQYF. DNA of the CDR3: TGTGCCAACAGCTTAGCGAATAGTATAGATACGCAGTATTTT. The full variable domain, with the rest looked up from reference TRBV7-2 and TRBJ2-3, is GAGVSQSPSNKVTEKGKDVELRCDPISGHTALYWYRQSLGQGLEFLIYFQGNSAPDKSGLPSDRFSAERTGGSVSTLTIQRTQQEDSAVYLCANSLANSIDTQYFGPGTRLTVL.

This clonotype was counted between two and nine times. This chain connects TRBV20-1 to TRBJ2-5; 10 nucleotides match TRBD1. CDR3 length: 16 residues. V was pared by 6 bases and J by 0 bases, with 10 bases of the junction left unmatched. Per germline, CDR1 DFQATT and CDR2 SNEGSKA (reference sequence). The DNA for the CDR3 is TGCAGTGCAACACGCGAGGGACAGGGGAACCAAGAGACCCAGTACTTC. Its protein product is CSATREGQGNQETQYF.

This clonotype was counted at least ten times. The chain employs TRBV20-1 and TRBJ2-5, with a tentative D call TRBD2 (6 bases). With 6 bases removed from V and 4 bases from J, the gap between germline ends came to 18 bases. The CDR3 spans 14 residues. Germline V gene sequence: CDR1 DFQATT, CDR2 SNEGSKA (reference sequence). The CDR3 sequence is CSATTRGMRETQYF. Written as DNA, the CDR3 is TGCAGTGCCACGACTAGAGGGATGAGAGAGACCCAGTACTTC.

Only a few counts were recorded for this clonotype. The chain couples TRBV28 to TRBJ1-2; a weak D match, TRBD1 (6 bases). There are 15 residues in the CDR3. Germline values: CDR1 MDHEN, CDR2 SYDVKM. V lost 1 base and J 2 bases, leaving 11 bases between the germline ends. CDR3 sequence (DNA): TGTGCCAGCAGTTTATCCCTCCAGGGGAACTATGGCTACACCTTC. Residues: CASSLSLQGNYGYTF.

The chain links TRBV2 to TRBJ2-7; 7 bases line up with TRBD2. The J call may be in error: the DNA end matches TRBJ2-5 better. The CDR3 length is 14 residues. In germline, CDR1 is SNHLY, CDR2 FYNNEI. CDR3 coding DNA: TGTGCCAGCAGTACTGGACTAGATCGAGAGACCCAGTACTTC. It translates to CASSTGLDRETQYF.

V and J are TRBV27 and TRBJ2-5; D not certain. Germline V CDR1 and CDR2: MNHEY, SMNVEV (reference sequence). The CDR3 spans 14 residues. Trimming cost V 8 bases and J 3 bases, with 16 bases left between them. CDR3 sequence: CASGWNRREETQYF. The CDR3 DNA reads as TGTGCCAGCGGGTGGAACCGAAGGGAAGAGACCCAGTACTTC.

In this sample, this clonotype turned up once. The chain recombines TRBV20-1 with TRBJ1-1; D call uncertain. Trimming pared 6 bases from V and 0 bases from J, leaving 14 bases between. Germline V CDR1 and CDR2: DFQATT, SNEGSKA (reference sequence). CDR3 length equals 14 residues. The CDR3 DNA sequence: TGCAGTGCCCACGGCCGGCGGATGAACACTGAAGCTTTCTTT. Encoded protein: CSAHGRRMNTEAFF.

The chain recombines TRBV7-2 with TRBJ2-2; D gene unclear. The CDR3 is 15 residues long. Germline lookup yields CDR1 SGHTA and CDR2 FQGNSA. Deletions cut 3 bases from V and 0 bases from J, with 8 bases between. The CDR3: CASSFWTANTGELFF. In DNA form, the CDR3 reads TGTGCCAGCAGCTTTTGGACGGCGAACACCGGGGAGCTGTTTTTT. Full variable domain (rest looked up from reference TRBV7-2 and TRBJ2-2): GAGVSQSPSNKVTEKGKDVELRCDPISGHTALYWYRQSLGQGLEFLIYFQGNSAPDKSGLPSDRFSAERTGGSVSTLTIQRTQQEDSAVYLCASSFWTANTGELFFGEGSRLTVL.

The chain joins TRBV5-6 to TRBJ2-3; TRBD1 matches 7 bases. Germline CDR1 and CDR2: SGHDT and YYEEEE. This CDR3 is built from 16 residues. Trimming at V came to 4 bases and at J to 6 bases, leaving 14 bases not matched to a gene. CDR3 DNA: TGTGCCAGCAGCCCAAGTGGGACAGTCGGCGTGGATACGCAGTATTTT. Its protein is CASSPSGTVGVDTQYF. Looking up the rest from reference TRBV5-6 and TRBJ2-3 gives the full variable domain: DAGVTQSPTHLIKTRGQQVTLRCSPKSGHDTVSWYQQALGQGPQFIFQYYEEEERQRGNFPDRFSGHQFPNYSSELNVNALLLGDSALYLCASSPSGTVGVDTQYFGPGTRLTVL.

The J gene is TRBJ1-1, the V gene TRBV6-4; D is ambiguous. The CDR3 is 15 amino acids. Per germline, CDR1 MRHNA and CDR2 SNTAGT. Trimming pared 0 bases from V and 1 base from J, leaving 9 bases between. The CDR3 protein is CASSDSGVGNTEAFF. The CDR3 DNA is TGTGCCAGCAGTGACTCCGGGGTGGGGAACACTGAAGCTTTCTTT.

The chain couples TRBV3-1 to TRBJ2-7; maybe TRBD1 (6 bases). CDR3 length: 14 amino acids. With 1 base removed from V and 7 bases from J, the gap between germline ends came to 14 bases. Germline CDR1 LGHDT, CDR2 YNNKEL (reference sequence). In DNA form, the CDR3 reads TGTGCCAGCAGCCAAGGGAGCGCACAGGGTGAGCAGTACTTC. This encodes CASSQGSAQGEQYF.

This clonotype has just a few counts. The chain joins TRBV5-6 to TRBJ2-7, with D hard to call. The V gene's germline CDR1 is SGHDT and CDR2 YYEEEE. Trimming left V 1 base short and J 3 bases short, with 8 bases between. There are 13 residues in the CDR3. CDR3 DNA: TGTGCCAGCAGCTTGATGCGGATCTACGAGCAGTACTTC. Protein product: CASSLMRIYEQYF.

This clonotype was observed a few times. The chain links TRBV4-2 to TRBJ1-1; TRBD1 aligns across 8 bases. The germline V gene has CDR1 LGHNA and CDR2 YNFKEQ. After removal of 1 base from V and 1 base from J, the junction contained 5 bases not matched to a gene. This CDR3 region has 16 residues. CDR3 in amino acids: CASSQVRTGRNTEAFF. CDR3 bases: TGTGCCAGCAGCCAAGTAAGGACAGGGCGGAACACTGAAGCTTTCTTT.